A selection of T cell receptor beta chains follows, all from one sample in a study of cytomegalovirus exposure and HLA in healthy donors. Sequenced by immunoSEQ multiplex PCR; TCRdb stores in-frame clones only, minus some. The table shows approximately 200,000 clones, with 84% occurring only once. Sequenced input: PBMCs. These receptors were collected from a woman in her 30s in good health and CMV-seropositive. CDR3s include the opening cysteine and the closing phenylalanine or tryptophan. The D gene is left open where the match is weak. The size of a clone is reported for some rows only, either as once, few or many, or as a class for expanded clones.

>once|TRBJ2-7|NA|TRBV29-1
CSVERRGDEQYF
TGCAGCGTTGAGCGGAGGGGCGACGAGCAGTACTTC
>NA|TRBJ2-3|TRBD2|TRBV9
CAGASGPEDTQYF
TGTGCCGGGGCTAGCGGGCCTGAGGATACGCAGTATTTT
>NA|TRBJ1-2|NA|TRBV9
CASSVGQTNYGYTF
TGTGCCAGCAGCGTAGGACAGACTAACTATGGCTACACCTTC
>once|TRBJ2-1|NA|TRBV5-1
CASSLAGGVSVGNNEQFF
TGCGCCAGCAGCTTGGCCGGGGGAGTGAGTGTGGGGAACAATGAGCAGTTCTTC
>NA|TRBJ2-1|TRBD2|TRBV27
CASGGRLSSYNEQFF
TGTGCGAGCGGGGGGAGACTGAGCTCCTACAATGAGCAGTTCTTC
>NA|TRBJ2-7|TRBD2|TRBV11-2
CASRLGLAGSYEQYF
TGTGCCAGCAGACTGGGACTAGCGGGTTCCTACGAGCAGTACTTC
>NA|TRBJ2-3|NA|TRBV7-2
CASTIGGQGTDTQYF
TGTGCCAGCACGATAGGGGGTCAAGGCACAGATACGCAGTATTTT
>NA|TRBJ2-7|NA|TRBV10-3
CAIRAGHSYEQYF
TGTGCCATCAGGGCAGGCCACTCCTACGAGCAGTACTTC
>NA|TRBJ1-3|NA|TRBV28
CASSLASRGGTIYF
TGTGCCAGCAGTTTAGCTTCCAGAGGAGGCACCATATATTTT
>NA|TRBJ2-7|TRBD1|TRBV25-1
CASSRGPGTGSYEQYF
TGTGCCAGCAGCCGAGGACCCGGGACAGGGTCCTACGAGCAGTACTTC
>NA|TRBJ1-4|TRBD1|TRBV28
CASTKGGSSLF
TGTGCCAGCACCAAAGGGGGCTCGAGTCTTTTT
>NA|TRBJ2-3|TRBD2|TRBV5-4
CASSLGTRGPDTQYF
TGTGCCAGCAGCCTCGGGACTAGAGGTCCAGATACGCAGTATTTT
>NA|TRBJ2-1|TRBD2|TRBV7-6
CASSLEGAGVYNEQFF
TGTGCCAGCAGCTTAGAAGGGGCGGGAGTCTACAATGAGCAGTTCTTC
>NA|TRBJ2-3|TRBD1|TRBV28
CASSLGTDTDTQYF
TGTGCCAGCAGTCTCGGGACAGACACAGATACGCAGTATTTT
>NA|TRBJ1-5|TRBD1|TRBV5-4
CASSQGQGDVQPQHF
TGTGCCAGCAGCCAAGGACAGGGGGACGTTCAGCCCCAGCATTTT